This T cell receptor (beta chain) was captured in a study of identical twins (TCRdb year 2016). Study-wide context: To test whether fetal clonotypes persist, the study used deep sequencing on TCR alpha and beta repertoires from monozygotic twins, unrelated adults of various ages, and cord blood. To rule out contamination, replicate twin experiments were performed at different times with different library preparation protocols. What the authors observed across the whole study: Abundant cord blood beta clonotypes carried fewer insertions; young adult naive repertoires showed a weaker similar trend, while memory repertoires showed none. Recombination models systematically underestimated out-of-frame TCR alpha sharing in monozygotic twins but agreed with sharing between unrelated individuals. Because the same donors could not be followed over many years, the conclusions depended on cross-sectional statistical analysis. The excess sharing between twins in beta out-of-frame sequences was weaker because fewer shared sequences reduced the signal-to-noise ratio. Invariant T cells such as MAIT and iNKT could partly confound zero-insertion analyses, although diverse VJ usage argued against such confounding for most clonotypes. Compared with coincidental sharing between unrelated individuals, out-of-frame TCR alpha sequences shared between twins had an excess of sequences with low generation probability.

Every donor in the study was a healthy Caucasian. Miltenyi CD45RO+ enrichment and human naive T-cell isolation kits were used to isolate memory (CD45RO+) and naive T cells from PBMC. Trimming takes 6 bases off V and 6 bases off J; junction bases not matched to a gene: 10. Per the germline V gene, MNHNS is the CDR1 and SASEGT is the CDR2. From the cysteine through the phenylalanine, the CDR3 covers 14 amino acids. Left in the record is the CDR3 DNA by itself, 42 bases read in frame from the first base. On this clonotype: Its antigen is currently not known. The record has no base qualities; no much larger clone is one base away.

Preparation of the library involved 5' RACE. Reads for this sample came from an Illumina HiSeq 2000. A universal primer binding site was introduced by template switching, and a unique molecular identifier was present in the final cDNA, enabling accurate counting of TCR cDNA molecules. First-strand cDNA for TCR alpha and beta chains was synthesized from specific primers in the conserved constant-segment region. To control for contamination, each cDNA library was double barcoded with a SMART-Mk sample barcode plus Illumina barcodes. TruSeq adapter sequences, together with Illumina sample barcodes, were added in two successive PCR steps. The Illumina HiSeq platform was used with custom primers to sequence TCR alpha and beta cDNA libraries. In the paper's pipeline: Raw reads were processed with MiGEC to extract unique molecular identifiers, and MiXCR was used to determine CDR3 positions. Recombination models were inferred per individual with the repgenHMM and IGoR tools using an EM algorithm. The analysis of shared clonotypes was done with the tcR package in R, with sharing normalized by the product of cloneset sizes. To study raw recombination without the effects of thymic and clonal selection, out-of-frame nonproductive sequences were analyzed. TCRdb cleaned the public reads at Q25 with fastp, built clones with MiXCR and kept in-frame beta chains. For every CDR3 protein sequence, its rows merge into one entry that carries the most common genes and DNA. What appears here as the V and J calls and clone size reflects TCRdb's work, not the paper's. The sample contains around 220,000 distinct CDR3 sequences, over 12% of them found a single time. The top ten hold around 9% of the sample.

Material: memory (CD45RO+) T cells sorted from blood. This specimen's cell subset or site label, per the study, means: CD45RO+ enriched T cells. The clonotype was recovered from a woman between 18 and 30 years old in good health. The chain joins TRBV6-1 to TRBJ1-1, with 7 junctional bases fitting TRBD1. DNA sequence: TGTGCCAGCAGCAGACAGGGTACGGTCGCTGAAGCTTTCTTT. It encodes CASSRQGTVAEAFF.